Below, 6 T cell receptor beta chains from the same sample are listed, as sequenced in a study of cytomegalovirus exposure and HLA in healthy donors. PCR employed 60 Vbeta and 13 Jbeta primers. Here immunoSEQ multiplex PCR was the method, and the copy in TCRdb shows in-frame clones only, minus some. Seen here are 74,000 or so clones, around 79% observed once, and the top ten hold around 5.1%. Input material: PBMCs. The source is a male donor in good health and CMV-seropositive.

This chain joins TRBV5-5 and TRBJ2-2; 8 bases fit TRBD1. This CDR3 comprises 14 residues. V dropped 6 bases and J dropped 8; count of bases not matched to a gene: 9. Germline lookup yields CDR1 SGHKS and CDR2 YYEKEE (reference sequence). CDR3 region: CASTRDRSSGELFF. The CDR3 DNA reads TGTGCCAGCACCAGGGACAGGTCCTCGGGGGAGCTGTTTTTT.

The rearrangement joins TRBV5-1 to TRBJ2-2, with D hard to call. The CDR3 has 14 residues. V was trimmed by 3 bases and J by 6 bases, leaving 12 bases between them. Germline V gene data show CDR1 as SGHRS and CDR2 as YFSETQ. CDR3 coding DNA: TGCGCCAGCAGCTCTAACGCCTCCCCCGGGGAGCTGTTTTTT. Amino acids: CASSSNASPGELFF.

The genes are TRBV7-3 and TRBJ2-1; D uncertain. Looked up from germline, CDR1 is SGHTA and CDR2 is FQGTGA. The CDR3 sequence is 13 residues long. V was shortened by 2 bases and J by 6 bases, with 8 bases between the two germline ends. This chain's CDR3 is CASSLGSPNEQFF. CDR3 sequence (DNA): TGTGCCAGCAGCTTAGGTAGCCCCAATGAGCAGTTCTTC.

The chain recombines TRBV4-1 with TRBJ1-2; unclear D gene. Trimming pared 0 bases from V and 0 bases from J, leaving 8 bases between. There are 15 residues in the CDR3. Germline assignment: CDR1 MGHRA and CDR2 YSYEKL. CDR3 sequence reads: CASSQDYQSNYGYTF. The CDR3 coding sequence is TGCGCCAGCAGCCAAGATTACCAGTCTAACTATGGCTACACCTTC.

This chain joins TRBV7-9 and TRBJ2-5, with D maybe TRBD1 (6 bases). This CDR3 contains 14 residues. V gave up 2 bases and J gave up 2 bases, with 9 bases separating them. The germline V gene encodes CDR1 SEHNR and CDR2 FQNEAQ (reference sequence). The CDR3 coding sequence is TGTGCCAGCAGCTTAAGCCAGGGGCAAGAGACCCAGTACTTC. It codes for CASSLSQGQETQYF.

The chain combines TRBV5-1 with TRBJ2-7, with TRBD2 matching over 10 bases. Germline V lookup: CDR1 SGHRS, CDR2 YFSETQ. V lost 4 bases, J lost 1 base, and 5 bases stayed unmatched. The CDR3 contains 15 residues. CDR3 in DNA: TGCGCCAGCAGCAGCATAGCGGGGGGATCCTACGAGCAGTACTTC. The encoded protein is CASSSIAGGSYEQYF.